This T cell receptor beta chain was profiled in a study of CD8+ T cells in alopecia areata. Study-level information: Severity of treated patients was scored by affected scalp percentage. Study results and caveats: Administration of tofacitinib significantly diminished scalp clonality and expanded CD8+ clones within the top 100. Many of the expanded lesional clones endured in scalp and blood while on tofacitinib. Possibly because of HLA-related factors, TCR sharing was less clear across patients than in mice.

This sample's treatment: oral pan-JAK inhibitor, 5-10 mg twice daily. RNA extraction was followed by reverse transcription into cDNA, which acted as the sequencing template. Produced via immunoSEQ multiplex PCR; TCRdb's table is partial and in-frame only. The sample records roughly 220,000 clones, less than 45% being singletons. With respect to this clone: Its antigen is still unknown.

The V segment lost 4 bases and the J segment 6 bases; nucleotides outside the gene matches: 7. The CDR3 has 15 residues. Per germline, CDR1 SNHLY and CDR2 FYNNEI. J is TRBJ2-3 and V is TRBV2, with 10 nucleotides matching TRBD1. The starting material was CD4+ T cells sorted from blood, obtained around week 34, from a patient treated with tofacitinib. The clonotype was recovered from a human donor with alopecia areata. The CDR3 DNA sequence: TGTGCCAGCAGTGTGGACAGGGGGTTCGGGGATACGCAGTATTTT. Translating gives CASSVDRGFGDTQYF.